Below are 27 T cell receptor beta chains sequenced from a single sample in a study of T cell responses to AZD1222 COVID-19 vaccine. Profiled with immunoSEQ multiplex PCR; TCRdb holds only in-frame clones, not every one. Of roughly 100,000 clones in the sample, around 86% are singletons; the top ten hold 3.3%. The sample here was peripheral blood, taken 28 days after the second dose of the MenACWY control vaccine. Receptors originate from an adult who received the MenACWY meningococcal vaccine as a control.

The chain has TRBV7-9 and TRBJ1-2, with 11 bases that match TRBD1. V dropped 4 bases and J dropped 2; count of bases not matched to a gene: 6. Germline CDR1 reads SEHNR; CDR2 reads FQNEAQ (reference sequence). The CDR3 spans 16 residues. The CDR3 coding sequence is TGTGCCAGCAGCTCGGACAGGGGGCGCGAGAACTATGGCTACACCTTC. It is translated as CASSSDRGRENYGYTF.

The V gene is TRBV2, the J gene TRBJ1-1; D unclear. The V end was cut by 8 bases, the J end by 1 base, with 8 bases between. This CDR3 comprises 12 residues. CDR1 is SNHLY, CDR2 FYNNEI, per germline. This CDR3 is CASRGQNTEAFF. The CDR3 region has the DNA TGTGCCAGCCGAGGGCAGAACACTGAAGCTTTCTTT.

The chain couples TRBV4-3 to TRBJ2-6; D uncertain. The V and J ends lost 0 bases and 1 base respectively, with 7 bases between them. CDR1 and CDR2 (germline): LGHNA, YSLEER. CDR3 length: 16 amino acids. The CDR3 DNA reads as TGCGCCAGCAGCCAAGACCGAGCGTCTGGGGCCAACGTCCTGACTTTC. Translating gives CASSQDRASGANVLTF.

V usage is TRBV19 and J usage is TRBJ2-6; unclear D gene. V lost 4 bases to trimming and J lost 0 bases, with 13 bases between them. This CDR3 region has 17 residues. Germline assignment: CDR1 LNHDA and CDR2 SQIVND (reference sequence). This CDR3 reads CASSKDGPSSGANVLTF. CDR3 bases: TGTGCCAGTAGTAAGGACGGACCAAGCTCTGGGGCCAACGTCCTGACTTTC.

The chain recombines TRBV5-1 with TRBJ1-5; no reliable D call. Germline-derived CDR1 and CDR2 are SGHRS and YFSETQ. The CDR3 spans 14 residues. V lost 4 bases and J 1 base, leaving 9 bases between the germline ends. The CDR3 reads CASSPEGSNQPQHF. The CDR3 DNA sequence: TGCGCCAGCAGCCCGGAGGGCAGCAATCAGCCCCAGCATTTT.

This chain links TRBV9 with TRBJ2-2, with no clear D. CDR3 length: 13 residues. The V end was cut by 4 bases, the J end by 3 bases, with 7 bases between. Germline CDR1 and CDR2: SGDLS and YYNGEE. CDR3 sequence: CASSSSHTGELFF. The CDR3 region has the DNA TGTGCCAGCAGCTCCTCGCACACCGGGGAGCTGTTTTTT.

This chain links TRBV16 with TRBJ1-2, with TRBD1 identical over 7 bases. This CDR3 spans 14 amino acids. Germline V gene sequence: CDR1 KGHSY, CDR2 FQNENV. J was trimmed by 7 bases and V by 0 bases; bases with no gene match: 5. CDR3 residues: CASSQSGQVAGYTF. The CDR3 nucleotides read TGTGCCAGCAGCCAATCAGGACAGGTGGCTGGCTACACCTTC. Full variable domain (missing parts from reference TRBV16 and TRBJ1-2): GEEVAQTPKHLVRGEGQKAKLYCAPIKGHSYVFWYQQVLKNEFKFLISFQNENVFDETGMPKERFSAKCLPNSPCSLEIQATKLEDSAVYFCASSQSGQVAGYTFGSGTRLTVV.

The gene calls are TRBV24-1 and TRBJ2-7, with D perhaps matching TRBD2 (5 bases). Germline V gene sequence: CDR1 KGHDR, CDR2 SFDVKD. CDR3 length: 13 residues. V was shortened by 7 bases and J by 2 bases, with 11 bases between the two germline ends. The CDR3 here is CATSSGGPYEQYF. DNA for the CDR3: TGTGCCACCAGCTCAGGAGGCCCCTACGAGCAGTACTTC.

In its sample, this clone was seen once. The chain combines TRBV6-5 with TRBJ2-2; D is unclear. The germline V gene encodes CDR1 MNHEY and CDR2 SVGAGI. Trimming stripped 2 bases from V and 6 bases from J, with 4 bases between. There are 12 residues in the CDR3. DNA for the CDR3: TGTGCCAGCAGTTACGGTGCCGGGGAGCTGTTTTTT. This codes for CASSYGAGELFF.

The J gene is TRBJ1-1, the V gene TRBV28; D perhaps matches TRBD1 (5 bases). V lost 3 bases and J lost 5, with 10 bases in between. The germline gives CDR1 MDHEN, CDR2 SYDVKM. The length of the CDR3 is 13 residues. The DNA for the CDR3 is TGTGCCAGCAGTTTCCTGGGGGGGACTGAAGCTTTCTTT. This codes for CASSFLGGTEAFF. Drawing the rest from reference TRBV28 and TRBJ1-1, the complete variable domain is DVKVTQSSRYLVKRTGEKVFLECVQDMDHENMFWYRQDPGLGLRLIYFSYDVKMKEKGDIPEGYSVSREKKERFSLILESASTNQTSMYLCASSFLGGTEAFFGQGTRLTVV.

The CDR3 loop reads CASSYSRGPYEQYF. In DNA, the CDR3 is TGTGCCAGCAGCTACAGCAGGGGGCCTTACGAGCAGTACTTC. V usage is TRBV28 and J usage is TRBJ2-7, with 8 nucleotides matching TRBD1. The V and J ends lost 6 bases and 4 bases, in that order; junction bases with no gene match: 8. The CDR3 covers 14 residues. Germline CDR1 reads MDHEN; CDR2 reads SYDVKM.

V usage is TRBV2 and J usage is TRBJ1-3, with D unclear. The CDR3 is 12 amino acids. Trimming shortened V by 6 bases and J by 3 bases, and 6 bases separated the two germline ends. Germline values: CDR1 SNHLY, CDR2 FYNNEI. The CDR3 protein is CASRGNGNTIYF. DNA of the CDR3: TGTGCCAGCAGGGGGAATGGAAACACCATATATTTT.

The chain links TRBV3-1 (or the pseudogene TRBV3-2) to TRBJ1-1, with a weak D call TRBD1 (5 bases). Germline V lookup: CDR1 LGHDT, CDR2 YNNKEL (reference sequence). The V end lost 3 bases, the J end lost 5 bases, and 13 bases lay between the germline ends. The CDR3 spans 14 residues. DNA of the CDR3: TGTGCCAGCAGCCACCACTCCGGGGGGACTGAAGCTTTCTTT. Its translation is CASSHHSGGTEAFF.

The rearrangement uses TRBV18 and TRBJ2-7, with 9 bases fitting TRBD1. V shed 3 bases and J 3 bases; nucleotides not matched to a gene: 12. This CDR3 comprises 17 residues. Germline values: CDR1 KGHSH, CDR2 LQKENI. CDR3 sequence: CASSPGSGTGKNYEQYF. Written as DNA, the CDR3 is TGTGCCAGCTCACCTGGGTCTGGGACAGGGAAGAACTACGAGCAGTACTTC.

This chain uses TRBV10-2 with TRBJ1-5, with D perhaps TRBD1 (5 bases). Germline CDR1 WSHSY, CDR2 SAAADI. Trimming stripped 7 bases from V and 5 bases from J, with 15 bases between. The CDR3 covers 14 residues. CDR3 sequence (DNA): TGCGCCAGCACCGGGACCGCTGTTGATCAGCCCCAGCATTTT. This sequence encodes CASTGTAVDQPQHF.

J is TRBJ2-2 and V is TRBV2, with D tentatively TRBD2 (5 bases). V lost 4 bases and J 0 bases, leaving 12 bases between the germline ends. Germline V gene sequence: CDR1 SNHLY, CDR2 FYNNEI. This CDR3 is 16 amino acids long. The CDR3 DNA sequence: TGTGCCAGCAGTGTCGAGGGAAACGCGAACACCGGGGAGCTGTTTTTT. This sequence encodes CASSVEGNANTGELFF. The complete variable domain, with remaining parts taken from reference TRBV2 and TRBJ2-2, reads EPEVTQTPSHQVTQMGQEVILRCVPISNHLYFYWYRQILGQKVEFLVSFYNNEISEKSEIFDDQFSVERPDGSNFTLKIRSTKLEDSAMYFCASSVEGNANTGELFFGEGSRLTVL.

This clone appeared once. The V call is TRBV5-1, the J call TRBJ2-7; D gene ambiguous. This CDR3 contains 16 residues. Germline V lookup: CDR1 SGHRS, CDR2 YFSETQ. The germline V and J ends were trimmed by 0 bases and 3 bases, with 16 bases remaining between them. The CDR3 region is CASSLDSNAHFYEQYF. The DNA for the CDR3 is TGCGCCAGCAGCTTGGATAGCAATGCGCACTTCTACGAGCAGTACTTC.

This chain links TRBV5-6 with TRBJ2-7, with 7 bases that match TRBD1. Germline CDR1 SGHDT, CDR2 YYEEEE. J was trimmed by 5 bases and V by 4 bases; bases with no gene match: 9. The CDR3 is 14 amino acids. CDR3 coding DNA: TGTGCCAGCAGCAGGACAGGTTTTAGGAACGAGCAGTACTTC. Translated: CASSRTGFRNEQYF.

The chain combines TRBV15 with TRBJ2-7; TRBD2 matches 8 bases. The germline CDR1 and CDR2 sequences are LNHNV and YYDKDF (reference sequence). The CDR3 consists of 17 residues. The J segment lost 2 bases and the V segment lost 6 bases, leaving 15 bases of the junction unmatched. The CDR3 DNA sequence: TGTGCCACCAGACTAATCGGGCGGACTAGCCAAACCTACGAGCAGTACTTC. Translated, it gives CATRLIGRTSQTYEQYF.

The chain links TRBV28 to TRBJ1-1; D is uncertain. The CDR3 is 14 amino acids. Germline CDR1 MDHEN, CDR2 SYDVKM. V lost 5 bases to trimming and J lost 1 base, with 11 bases between them. CDR3 sequence: CASSDHRRNTEAFF. The CDR3 DNA sequence: TGTGCCAGCAGTGACCATCGTAGGAACACTGAAGCTTTCTTT.

V is TRBV6-5 and J is TRBJ1-1; TRBD1 matches 8 bases. CDR3 length: 14 amino acids. The V gene end was trimmed by 11 bases and the J gene end by 3 bases; junction bases not matched to a gene: 11. Germline lookup yields CDR1 MNHEY and CDR2 SVGAGI. The CDR3 bases are TGTGCCTACCTGGCGGACAGGGAGGACACTGAAGCTTTCTTT. This codes for CAYLADREDTEAFF.

The rearrangement links TRBV3-1 (or the pseudogene TRBV3-2) to TRBJ2-1; D might be TRBD1 (6 bases). V was cut by 0 bases and J by 10 bases, with 13 bases left in between. Germline V CDR1 and CDR2: LGHDT, YNNKEL (reference sequence). CDR3 size: 14 residues. CDR3 sequence: CASSQDGVGTEQFF. Here the CDR3 DNA reads TGTGCCAGCAGCCAAGATGGGGTGGGGACAGAGCAGTTCTTC.

This chain links TRBV28 with TRBJ2-6, with a weak D call TRBD1 (6 bases). The length of the CDR3 is 14 residues. Deletions cut 6 bases from V and 0 bases from J, with 6 bases between. CDR1 is MDHEN and CDR2 is SYDVKM in the germline V gene. CDR3 protein: CASSRGSGANVLTF. CDR3 in DNA: TGTGCCAGCAGCAGGGGCTCTGGGGCCAACGTCCTGACTTTC. The full variable domain, in which reference TRBV28 and TRBJ2-6 provide the parts outside the CDR3, is DVKVTQSSRYLVKRTGEKVFLECVQDMDHENMFWYRQDPGLGLRLIYFSYDVKMKEKGDIPEGYSVSREKKERFSLILESASTNQTSMYLCASSRGSGANVLTFGAGSRLTVL.

This rearrangement joins TRBV7-2 to TRBJ2-5; D possibly uses TRBD1 or TRBD2 (6 bases each). The CDR3 has 16 amino acids. Germline V gene data show CDR1 as SGHTA and CDR2 as FQGNSA. With 7 bases removed from V and 3 bases from J, the gap between germline ends came to 21 bases. The CDR3 region is CASTARGVLGEETQYF. In DNA, the CDR3 is TGTGCCAGCACCGCTAGGGGGGTCCTAGGGGAAGAGACCCAGTACTTC. Full variable domain (missing parts from reference TRBV7-2 and TRBJ2-5): GAGVSQSPSNKVTEKGKDVELRCDPISGHTALYWYRQSLGQGLEFLIYFQGNSAPDKSGLPSDRFSAERTGGSVSTLTIQRTQQEDSAVYLCASTARGVLGEETQYFGPGTRLLVL.

The rearrangement links TRBV28 to TRBJ1-4; no reliable D call. The CDR3 totals 15 residues. Germline CDR1 and CDR2: MDHEN and SYDVKM. The ends were cut back, 5 bases at V and 7 bases at J, with 17 bases in the middle. CDR3 nucleotide sequence: TGTGCCAGCAGTGGACCGGGCACTACGCGTGAAAAACTGTTTTTT. It is translated as CASSGPGTTREKLFF.

The rearrangement joins TRBV29-1 to TRBJ1-1; TRBD1 might be the D (5 bases). V dropped 7 bases and J dropped 1 base, with 19 bases sitting between them. The CDR3 consists of 15 residues. Germline V gene sequence: CDR1 SQVTM, CDR2 ANQGSEA. CDR3 residues: CSGDRGSGGNTEAFF. Written as DNA, the CDR3 is TGCAGCGGGGACCGGGGATCGGGAGGGAACACTGAAGCTTTCTTT.

CDR3 sequence (DNA): TGTGCCAGCGTACTTCGGACAGGGGGCCCCAACGAGCAGTACTTC. It is translated as CASVLRTGGPNEQYF. This sequence joins TRBV7-2 and TRBJ2-7; TRBD1 matches at 11 bases. Trimming took 8 bases from V and 5 from J; bases not matched to a gene: 11. Per the germline V gene, CDR1 is SGHTA and CDR2 is FQGNSA. CDR3 size: 15 residues.